Listed below are T cell receptor beta chains from one sample, sequenced in a study of control samples from healthy donors and cancer patients. Sequencing was performed with immunoSEQ multiplex PCR; in TCRdb, only in-frame clones are kept and a portion is missing. The sample carries roughly 130,000 clones, around nine tenths recorded once. Sequenced: blood. The receptors here all came from a man aged 18-30 years in good health. CDR3s include the opening cysteine and the closing phenylalanine or tryptophan. Each record gives: J gene, clone size, V gene, D gene, CDR3 protein, CDR3 DNA. A D gene is named only where the DNA matches it firmly. Expanded clones are given a class, and other clones once, few, many or no size at all.

TRBJ2-7 - TRBV23-1 - CASSQRRTVQSYEQYF TGCGCCAGCAGTCAACGTAGGACAGTACAGTCCTACGAGCAGTACTTC
TRBJ1-5 few TRBV5-5 - CASSFYGNQPQHF TGTGCCAGCAGCTTTTATGGCAATCAGCCCCAGCATTTT
TRBJ2-3 - TRBV9 - CASSPPGPSTDTQYF TGTGCCAGCAGCCCGCCGGGACCAAGCACAGATACGCAGTATTTT
TRBJ2-1 - TRBV6-5 TRBD2 CASSPGGDEQFF TGTGCCAGCAGCCCGGGGGGGGATGAGCAGTTCTTC
TRBJ2-3 few TRBV7-8 - CASSQRTSNTQYF TGTGCCAGCAGCCAACGTACAAGTAATACGCAGTATTTT
TRBJ2-1 - TRBV3-1/TRBV3-2 - CASSQEVYGSRPYNEQFF TGTGCCAGCAGCCAAGAGGTCTACGGGAGCAGACCCTACAATGAGCAGTTCTTC
TRBJ1-2 once TRBV7-2 - CASSPTGAYGYTF TGTGCCAGCAGCCCGACAGGTGCCTATGGCTACACCTTC
TRBJ2-3 - TRBV10-3 - CATWTDRDTQYF TGTGCCACGTGGACCGACCGGGATACGCAGTATTTT
TRBJ1-6 - TRBV12-3/TRBV12-4 - CASSLSGSPLHF TGTGCCAGCAGTTTATCGGGCTCACCCCTCCACTTT
TRBJ2-5 - TRBV3-1/TRBV3-2 TRBD2 CASSPSGGQETQYF TGTGCCAGCAGCCCTTCGGGGGGACAAGAGACCCAGTACTTC
TRBJ2-5 - TRBV9 - CASSSQPGETQYF TGTGCCAGCAGCTCCCAACCTGGGGAGACCCAGTACTTC
TRBJ2-1 - TRBV6-5 TRBD2 CASSYYAGTTNNEQFF TGTGCCAGCAGTTACTATGCCGGGACTACTAACAATGAGCAGTTCTTC
TRBJ2-1 - TRBV7-6 - CASSLQFGQNNEQFF TGTGCCAGCAGCTTACAGTTCGGACAAAACAATGAGCAGTTCTTC
TRBJ1-1 - TRBV19 - CASSYSPNTEAFF TGTGCCAGTAGTTACAGCCCTAACACTGAAGCTTTCTTT
TRBJ2-5 - TRBV9 - CASSAFDLQETQYF TGTGCCAGCAGCGCCTTCGACCTCCAAGAGACCCAGTACTTC
TRBJ1-1 - TRBV7-9 - CASSGRGNTEAFF TGTGCCAGCAGCGGGCGGGGGAACACTGAAGCTTTCTTT
TRBJ1-4 - TRBV6-8 - CASYADRNEKLFF TGTGCCAGCTATGCTGACAGAAATGAAAAACTGTTTTTT
TRBJ2-2 - TRBV21-1 - CASSNSSVRGTGELFF TGTGCCAGCAGCAATTCCAGCGTGCGAGGCACCGGGGAGCTGTTTTTT
TRBJ1-5 - TRBV6-2/TRBV6-3 - CASSQTDGQPQHF TGTGCCAGCAGCCAGACCGACGGGCAGCCCCAGCATTTT
TRBJ1-1 - TRBV15 - CATSRGYTEAFF TGTGCCACCAGCAGAGGCTACACTGAAGCTTTCTTT